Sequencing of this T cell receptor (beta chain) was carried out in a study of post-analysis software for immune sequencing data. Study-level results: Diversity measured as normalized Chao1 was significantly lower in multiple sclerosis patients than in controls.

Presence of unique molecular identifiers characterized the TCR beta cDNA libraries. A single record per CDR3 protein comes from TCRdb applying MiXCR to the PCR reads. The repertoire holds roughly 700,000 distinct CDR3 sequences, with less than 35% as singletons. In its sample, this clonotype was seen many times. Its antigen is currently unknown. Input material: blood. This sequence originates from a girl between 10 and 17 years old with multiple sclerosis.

The CDR3 bases are TGCAGTGCTAGTGCAGGGGGTGAGCAGTTCTTC. Translated, it gives CSASAGGEQFF. The rearrangement joins TRBV20-1 to TRBJ2-1; 7 bases are shared with TRBD1. Per the germline V gene, CDR1 is DFQATT and CDR2 is SNEGSKA (reference sequence). The CDR3 consists of 11 residues. Unmatched junction bases numbered 2, after V lost 3 bases and J lost 9 bases.